The clone carrying this T cell receptor (beta chain) was detected many times. Its target is unknown. This sample is part of a study of regulatory T cells in long-lasting Graves disease. Looking at the study overall: Antithyroid drugs had been taken by newly diagnosed Graves' patients for under 3 months.

Study conclusions and caveats: New patients shared 966 public clonotypes, and persistent patients shared more, with fewer than 3,500. When disease was persistent, TRBV28, TRBJ1-2 and TRBJ2-5 were the favored segments.

Construction of the TCR beta libraries employed iRepertoire HTBI primers in conjunction with Arm-PCR of CDR3 regions. In TCRdb, the multiplex PCR reads were re-called with MiXCR into one record per CDR3 protein. Of some 500,000 distinct CDR3 sequences in the sample, 13% were seen once. CDR1 and CDR2 from the germline V gene are ENHRY and SYGVKD. After removal of 2 bases from V and 5 bases from J, the junction contained 9 bases not matched to a gene. The CDR3 covers 16 residues. The time point is: newly diagnosed GD, antithyroid drugs for less than 3 months. RNA extracted from PBMCs served as the sequencing template. This sample was also put to use in a study of T cells in Graves' hyperthyroidism and ophthalmopathy. That source adds: Primed by the HTBI set, a first-round RT-PCR was run on the TCR CDR3.

This chain links TRBV10-3 with TRBJ2-7, with TRBD1 matching over 10 bases. The specimen was peripheral blood mononuclear cells (PBMCs), collected at new diagnosis, from a patient treated with antithyroid drugs. The receptor's source is a man aged 25 to 40 with Graves disease. The CDR3, as DNA: TGTGCCATCAGTGAGGGTAGGGGACAGGGGTCCCACGAGCAGTACTTC. Translation gives CAISEGRGQGSHEQYF.